These T cell receptor beta chains were read from a single sample in a study of cytomegalovirus exposure and HLA in healthy donors. Measured with immunoSEQ multiplex PCR; TCRdb has only the in-frame clones, and not every one. This table holds about 110,000 clones, over 65% found once. What was sequenced was PBMCs. These receptors all come from a woman in her thirties or forties in good health and CMV-seropositive. Both conserved end residues are part of each CDR3. Fields, in order: V gene, clone size, J gene, D gene, CDR3 DNA, CDR3 protein. The D gene is left open where the match is weak. The listing skips clone size in some rows; elsewhere it reads once, few, many or a size class.

TRBV7-9	few	TRBJ1-1	-	TGTGCCAGCAGCTTAGCCGGGACTGAAGCTTTCTTT	CASSLAGTEAFF
TRBV2	-	TRBJ2-7	-	TGTGCCAGCAGAAGTGACTCGGGCTCCTACGAGCAGTACTTC	CASRSDSGSYEQYF
TRBV12-5	-	TRBJ2-7	TRBD1	TGTGCTAGTGGTTTACCCCCCCCCAGGGGGCGCCCCGGCGAGCAGTACTTC	CASGLPPPRGRPGEQYF
TRBV30	few	TRBJ2-6	TRBD1	TGTGCCTGGGAGACAGGGCACAACTCTGGGGCCAACGTCCTGACTTTC	CAWETGHNSGANVLTF
TRBV19	-	TRBJ1-1	TRBD1	TGTGCCAGTAGTACCACCGGGACAGGGAGGACTGAAGCTTTCTTT	CASSTTGTGRTEAFF
TRBV5-1	few	TRBJ1-1	-	TGCGCCAGCAGTTACACCGTACAAGTCCCGAACACTGAAGCTTTCTTT	CASSYTVQVPNTEAFF
TRBV7-8	-	TRBJ2-7	TRBD1	TGTGCCAGCAGCAAACGGACAGGGAACTACGAGCAGTACTTC	CASSKRTGNYEQYF
TRBV5-1	-	TRBJ2-1	TRBD2	TGCGCCAGCAGCCCAGGACTAGCGGGGCGAAATGAGCAGTTCTTC	CASSPGLAGRNEQFF
TRBV7-2	-	TRBJ2-1	TRBD1	TGTGCCAGCAGCTACCGACAGGGGGGGGATGAGCAGTTCTTC	CASSYRQGGDEQFF
TRBV2	-	TRBJ2-7	-	TGTGCCAGCAGGATAGCAGGGACCTACGAGCAGTACTTC	CASRIAGTYEQYF
TRBV7-9	-	TRBJ1-2	TRBD1	TGTGCCAGCAGCCCAGGGACAGCGAGTAGTCCTTATGGCTACACCTTC	CASSPGTASSPYGYTF
TRBV7-6	-	TRBJ1-3	-	TGTGCCAGCAGCACTACCCCCACGTACTCTGGAAACACCATATATTTT	CASSTTPTYSGNTIYF
TRBV5-1	-	TRBJ1-4	-	TGCGCCAGCAGCCCCCAGGGTGTGACTAATGAAAAACTGTTTTTT	CASSPQGVTNEKLFF
TRBV7-3	-	TRBJ2-3	-	TGTGCCAGCAGCCCCAGGGGGGCAGATACGCAGTATTTT	CASSPRGADTQYF
TRBV7-3	-	TRBJ2-7	-	TGTGCCAGCAGCTCTGCAGGGTTCGACGAGCAGTACTTC	CASSSAGFDEQYF
TRBV4-1	few	TRBJ1-1	-	TGCGCCAGCAGCCAAGCTTCAGCAGGGCCGCTGAACACTGAAGCTTTCTTT	CASSQASAGPLNTEAFF
TRBV7-2	-	TRBJ2-7	TRBD2	TGTGCCAGCAGCCAAATAGCGGGGAGGACCTACGAGCAGTACTTC	CASSQIAGRTYEQYF
TRBV27	-	TRBJ1-1	-	TGTGCCAGCTCGCGGGGTACGGGAGGGTCCACTGAAGCTTTCTTT	CASSRGTGGSTEAFF